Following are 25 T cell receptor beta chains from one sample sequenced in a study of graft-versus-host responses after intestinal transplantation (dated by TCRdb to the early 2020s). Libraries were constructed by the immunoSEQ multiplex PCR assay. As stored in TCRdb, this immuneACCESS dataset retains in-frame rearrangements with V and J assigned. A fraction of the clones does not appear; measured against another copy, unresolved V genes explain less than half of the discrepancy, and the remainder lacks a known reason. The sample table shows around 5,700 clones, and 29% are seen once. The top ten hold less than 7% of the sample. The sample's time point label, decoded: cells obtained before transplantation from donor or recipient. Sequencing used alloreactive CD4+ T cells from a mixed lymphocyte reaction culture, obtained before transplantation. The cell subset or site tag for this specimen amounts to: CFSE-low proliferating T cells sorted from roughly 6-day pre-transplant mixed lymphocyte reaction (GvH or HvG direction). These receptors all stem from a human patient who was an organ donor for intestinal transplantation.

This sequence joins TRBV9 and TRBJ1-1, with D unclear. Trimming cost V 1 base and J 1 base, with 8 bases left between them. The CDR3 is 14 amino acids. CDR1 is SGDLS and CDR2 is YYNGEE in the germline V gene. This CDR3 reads CASSVTVGNTEAFF. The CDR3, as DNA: TGTGCCAGCAGCGTAACAGTGGGGAACACTGAAGCTTTCTTT.

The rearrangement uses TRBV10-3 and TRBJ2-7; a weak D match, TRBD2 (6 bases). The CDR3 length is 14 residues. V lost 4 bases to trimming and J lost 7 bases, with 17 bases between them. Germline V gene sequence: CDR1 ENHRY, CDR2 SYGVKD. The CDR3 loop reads CAISAGALGGEQYF. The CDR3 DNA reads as TGTGCCATCAGTGCGGGAGCCCTCGGTGGAGAGCAGTACTTC.

The CDR3 bases are TGTGCCAGCTCACCAAGGAGGGAGTATAATTCACCCCTCCACTTT. Its translation: CASSPRREYNSPLHF. V is TRBV18 and J is TRBJ1-6; D gene uncertain. This CDR3 has 15 residues. The V gene's germline CDR1 is KGHSH and CDR2 LQKENI. V lost 2 bases and J lost 4, with 9 bases in between.

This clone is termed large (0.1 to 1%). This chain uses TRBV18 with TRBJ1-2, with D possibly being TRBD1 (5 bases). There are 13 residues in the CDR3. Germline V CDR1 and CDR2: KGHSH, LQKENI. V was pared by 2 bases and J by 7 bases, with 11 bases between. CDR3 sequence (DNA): TGTGCCAGCTCACCATACGGGGCGAGTGGCTACACCTTC. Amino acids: CASSPYGASGYTF.

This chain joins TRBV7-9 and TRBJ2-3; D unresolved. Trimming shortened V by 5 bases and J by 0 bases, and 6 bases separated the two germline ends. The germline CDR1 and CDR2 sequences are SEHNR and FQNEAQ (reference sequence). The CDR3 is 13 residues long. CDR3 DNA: TGTGCCAGCAGCGCGGACAGCACAGATACGCAGTATTTT. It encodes CASSADSTDTQYF.

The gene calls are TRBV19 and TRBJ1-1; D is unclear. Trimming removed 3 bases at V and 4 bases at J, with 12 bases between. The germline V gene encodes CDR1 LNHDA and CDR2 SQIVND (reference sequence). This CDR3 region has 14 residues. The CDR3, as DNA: TGTGCCAGTAGTATCGCGGCCGCCGGCACTGAAGCTTTCTTT. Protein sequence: CASSIAAAGTEAFF.

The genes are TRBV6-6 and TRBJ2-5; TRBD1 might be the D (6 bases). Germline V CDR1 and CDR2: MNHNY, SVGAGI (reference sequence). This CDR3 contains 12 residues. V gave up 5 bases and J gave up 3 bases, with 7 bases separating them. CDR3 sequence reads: CASSDRKETQYF. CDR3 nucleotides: TGTGCCAGCAGTGACAGGAAAGAGACCCAGTACTTC.

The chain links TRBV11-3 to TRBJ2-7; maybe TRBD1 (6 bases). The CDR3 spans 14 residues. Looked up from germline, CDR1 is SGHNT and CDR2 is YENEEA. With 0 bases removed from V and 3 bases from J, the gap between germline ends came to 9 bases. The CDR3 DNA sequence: TGTGCCAGCAGCTTAGACGGGACAATCTACGAGCAGTACTTC. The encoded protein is CASSLDGTIYEQYF.

The CDR3 nucleotides are TGTGCCAGCAGTCTAACTAGGACTAGCGGTGGCACCGGGGAGCTGTTTTTT. Translated, it gives CASSLTRTSGGTGELFF. The chain links TRBV2 to TRBJ2-2; the match to TRBD2 covers 10 bases. Trimming cost V 5 bases and J 4 bases; bases outside gene matches: 10. The CDR3 contains 17 residues. In germline, CDR1 is SNHLY, CDR2 FYNNEI.

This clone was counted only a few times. Here the CDR3 reads CASSRTGLEDTQYF. CDR3 nucleotide sequence: TGCGCCAGCAGCCGGACAGGGTTGGAAGATACGCAGTATTTT. V and J are TRBV5-1 and TRBJ2-3; 8 nucleotides align to TRBD1. V gave up 4 bases and J gave up 5 bases; unmatched junction bases: 6. The CDR3 has 14 residues. The germline CDR1 and CDR2 sequences are SGHRS and YFSETQ.

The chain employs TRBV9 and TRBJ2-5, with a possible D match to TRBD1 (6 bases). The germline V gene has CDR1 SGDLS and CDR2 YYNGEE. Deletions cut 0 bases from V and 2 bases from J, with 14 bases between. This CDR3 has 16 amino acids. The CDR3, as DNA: TGTGCCAGCAGCGTAGCGCCAGGGGTTGGGCAAGAGACCCAGTACTTC. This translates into CASSVAPGVGQETQYF.

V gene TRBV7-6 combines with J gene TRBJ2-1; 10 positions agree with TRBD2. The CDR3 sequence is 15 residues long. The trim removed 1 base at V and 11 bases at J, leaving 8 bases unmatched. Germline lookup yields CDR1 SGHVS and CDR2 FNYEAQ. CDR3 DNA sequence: TGTGCCAGCAGCTTAGAGGGACTAGCGAGGGGAAAGCAGTTCTTC. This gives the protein CASSLEGLARGKQFF.

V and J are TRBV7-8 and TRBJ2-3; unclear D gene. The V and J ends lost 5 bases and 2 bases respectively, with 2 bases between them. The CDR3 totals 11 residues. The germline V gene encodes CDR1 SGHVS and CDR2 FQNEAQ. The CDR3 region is CASSHTDTQYF. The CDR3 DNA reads TGTGCCAGCAGCCACACAGATACGCAGTATTTT.

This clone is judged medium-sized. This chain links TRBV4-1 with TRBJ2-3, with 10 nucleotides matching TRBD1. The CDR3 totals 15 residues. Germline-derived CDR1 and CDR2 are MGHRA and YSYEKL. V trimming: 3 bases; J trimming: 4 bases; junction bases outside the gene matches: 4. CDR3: CASSQDRGRSDTQYF. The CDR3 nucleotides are TGCGCCAGCAGCCAGGACAGGGGGAGGTCAGATACGCAGTATTTT.

The CDR3 loop is CASSFNYGYTF. As DNA, the CDR3 is TGTGCCAGCAGTTTCAACTATGGCTACACCTTC. The V call is TRBV28, the J call TRBJ1-2; D gene ambiguous. This CDR3 is 11 amino acids long. The germline V and J ends were trimmed by 3 bases and 2 bases, with 1 base remaining between them. Germline CDR1 and CDR2: MDHEN and SYDVKM.

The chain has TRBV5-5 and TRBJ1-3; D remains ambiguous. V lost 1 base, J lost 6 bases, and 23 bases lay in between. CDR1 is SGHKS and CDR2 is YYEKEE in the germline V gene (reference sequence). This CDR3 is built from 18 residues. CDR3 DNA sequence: TGTGCCAGCAGCTTGTCCATTCTGCTAGGGAACTCAGAAAACACCATATATTTT. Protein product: CASSLSILLGNSENTIYF.

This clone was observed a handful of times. The chain's CDR3 is CASSLPGASYGYTF. The CDR3 DNA sequence: TGTGCCAGCAGCCTTCCTGGGGCCTCCTATGGCTACACCTTC. The V call is TRBV9, the J call TRBJ1-2, with a possible D match to TRBD1 (5 bases). V dropped 4 bases and J dropped 4 bases, with 14 bases sitting between them. The CDR3 extends over 14 amino acids. Germline CDR1 reads SGDLS; CDR2 reads YYNGEE.

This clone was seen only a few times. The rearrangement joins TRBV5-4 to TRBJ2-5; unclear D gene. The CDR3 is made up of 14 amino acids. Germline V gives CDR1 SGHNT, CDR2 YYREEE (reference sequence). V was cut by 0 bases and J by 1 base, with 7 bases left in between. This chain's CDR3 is CASSLARIQETQYF. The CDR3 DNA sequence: TGTGCCAGCAGCTTGGCTAGGATCCAAGAGACCCAGTACTTC.

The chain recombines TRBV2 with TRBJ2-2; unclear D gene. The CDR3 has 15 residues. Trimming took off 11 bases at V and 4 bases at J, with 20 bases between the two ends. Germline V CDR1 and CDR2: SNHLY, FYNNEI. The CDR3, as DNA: TGTGCCTCTCACTACCAAGGTTTTGGCACCGGGGAGCTGTTTTTT. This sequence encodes CASHYQGFGTGELFF. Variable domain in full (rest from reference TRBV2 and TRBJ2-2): EPEVTQTPSHQVTQMGQEVILRCVPISNHLYFYWYRQILGQKVEFLVSFYNNEISEKSEIFDDQFSVERPDGSNFTLKIRSTKLEDSAMYFCASHYQGFGTGELFFGEGSRLTVL.

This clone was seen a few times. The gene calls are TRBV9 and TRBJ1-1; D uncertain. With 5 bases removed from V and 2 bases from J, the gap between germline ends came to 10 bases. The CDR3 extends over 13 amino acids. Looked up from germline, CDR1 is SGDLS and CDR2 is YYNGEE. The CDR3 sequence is CASSPGANTEAFF. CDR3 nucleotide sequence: TGTGCCAGCAGTCCGGGAGCAAACACTGAAGCTTTCTTT. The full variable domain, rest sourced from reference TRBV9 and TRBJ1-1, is DSGVTQTPKHLITATGQRVTLRCSPRSGDLSVYWYQQSLDQGLQFLIQYYNGEERAKGNILERFSAQQFPDLHSELNLSSLELGDSALYFCASSPGANTEAFFGQGTRLTVV.

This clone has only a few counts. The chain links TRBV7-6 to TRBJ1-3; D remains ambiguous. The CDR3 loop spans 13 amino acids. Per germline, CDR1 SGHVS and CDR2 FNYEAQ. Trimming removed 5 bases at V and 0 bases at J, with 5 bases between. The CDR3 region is CASSTNSGNTIYF. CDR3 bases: TGTGCCAGCAGCACAAACTCTGGAAACACCATATATTTT.

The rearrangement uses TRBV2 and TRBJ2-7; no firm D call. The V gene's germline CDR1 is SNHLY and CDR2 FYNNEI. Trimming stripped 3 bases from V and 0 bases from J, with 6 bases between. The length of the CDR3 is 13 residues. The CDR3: CASSESGSYEQYF. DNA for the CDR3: TGTGCCAGCAGTGAGTCTGGCTCCTACGAGCAGTACTTC. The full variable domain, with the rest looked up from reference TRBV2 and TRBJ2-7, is EPEVTQTPSHQVTQMGQEVILRCVPISNHLYFYWYRQILGQKVEFLVSFYNNEISEKSEIFDDQFSVERPDGSNFTLKIRSTKLEDSAMYFCASSESGSYEQYFGPGTRLTVT.

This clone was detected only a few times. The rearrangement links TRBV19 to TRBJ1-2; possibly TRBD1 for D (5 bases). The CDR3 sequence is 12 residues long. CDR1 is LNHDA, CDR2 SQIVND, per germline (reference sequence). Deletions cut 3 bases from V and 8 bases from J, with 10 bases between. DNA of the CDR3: TGTGCCAGTAGTATGGTAGGGACCGGCTACACCTTC. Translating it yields CASSMVGTGYTF.

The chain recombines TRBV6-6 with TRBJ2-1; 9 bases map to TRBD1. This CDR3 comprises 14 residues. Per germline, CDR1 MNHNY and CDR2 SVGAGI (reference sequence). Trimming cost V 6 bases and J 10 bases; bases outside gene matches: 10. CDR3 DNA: TGTGCCAGCAGGTCGGGACAGGGCCGCCCGGAGCAGTTCTTC. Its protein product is CASRSGQGRPEQFF.

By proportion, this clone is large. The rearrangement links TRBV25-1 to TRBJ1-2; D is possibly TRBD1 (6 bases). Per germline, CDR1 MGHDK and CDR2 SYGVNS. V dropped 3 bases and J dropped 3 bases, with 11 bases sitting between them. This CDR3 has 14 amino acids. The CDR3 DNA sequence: TGTGCCAGCAGTGATCACAGGGTCTACTATGGCTACACCTTC. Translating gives CASSDHRVYYGYTF.